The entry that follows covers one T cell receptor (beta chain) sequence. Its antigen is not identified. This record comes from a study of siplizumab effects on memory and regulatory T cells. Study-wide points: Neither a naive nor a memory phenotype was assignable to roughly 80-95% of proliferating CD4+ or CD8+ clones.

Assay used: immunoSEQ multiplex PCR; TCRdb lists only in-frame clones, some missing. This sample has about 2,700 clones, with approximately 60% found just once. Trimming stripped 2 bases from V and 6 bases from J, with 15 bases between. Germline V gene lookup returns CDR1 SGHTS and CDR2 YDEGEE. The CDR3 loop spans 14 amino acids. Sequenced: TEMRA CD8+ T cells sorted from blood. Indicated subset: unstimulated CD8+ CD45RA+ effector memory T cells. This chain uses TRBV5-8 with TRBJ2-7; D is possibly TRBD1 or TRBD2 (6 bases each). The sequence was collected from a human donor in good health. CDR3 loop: CASSLLGGRGEQYF. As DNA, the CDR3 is TGTGCCAGCAGCTTACTGGGGGGCCGCGGCGAGCAGTACTTC.